What follows are 25 T cell receptor beta chains derived from one specimen sequenced in a study of spatial heterogeneity in lung cancer. General study results and limits: Mutation counts in tumors were tracked by counts of expanded intratumoral alpha and beta TCRs.

Time point indicated: sample taken at primary tumor resection. TCRdb used MiXCR to reprocess the 5' RACE reads, holding one entry per CDR3 protein. The sample has fewer than 15,000 distinct CDR3 sequences, about 6.8% seen once. These receptors lack a known antigen. The sequencing here drew on lung tumor tissue, taken at surgery. The receptors stem from a female donor with early-stage non-small cell lung cancer.

This clonotype is labeled as medium-sized. The rearrangement links TRBV11-2 to TRBJ2-3; D gene ambiguous. The V end lost 5 bases, the J end lost 6 bases, and 12 bases lay between the germline ends. The CDR3 contains 13 residues. Germline V gene data show CDR1 as SGHAT and CDR2 as FQNNGV. CDR3 residues: CASSPRPGDTQYF. The DNA for the CDR3 is TGTGCCAGCAGCCCCCGACCCGGGGATACGCAGTATTTT.

Many counts were recorded for this clonotype. V is TRBV20-1 and J is TRBJ2-3; 8 bases align to TRBD2. Germline V CDR1 and CDR2: DFQATT, SNEGSKA (reference sequence). J lost 5 bases, V lost 3 bases, and 7 bases had no gene match. CDR3 length: 14 amino acids. The CDR3 spells CSASIGAGGDTQYF. CDR3 DNA sequence: TGCAGTGCTAGCATAGGCGCGGGAGGAGATACGCAGTATTTT.

At least ten counts were recorded for this clonotype. The V gene is TRBV10-3, the J gene TRBJ2-3; 7 positions match TRBD2. Looked up from germline, CDR1 is ENHRY and CDR2 is SYGVKD. V lost 6 bases and J lost 2; bases outside the gene matches: 2. The CDR3 has 13 residues. The CDR3 DNA follows: TGTGCCATCAGCAGGGACTACACAGATACGCAGTATTTT. Its translation is CAISRDYTDTQYF.

This clonotype was recorded at least ten times. The chain carries TRBV2 and TRBJ1-5, with D hard to call. Trimming cost V 10 bases and J 0 bases, with 10 bases left between them. Germline CDR1 reads SNHLY; CDR2 reads FYNNEI. The CDR3 covers 13 residues. Written as DNA, the CDR3 is TGTGCCACCGGGTTAGATAGCAATCAGCCCCAGCATTTT. Translated: CATGLDSNQPQHF.

In its sample, this clonotype ranks as medium-sized. This sequence joins TRBV6-5 and TRBJ2-5; D may be TRBD1 or TRBD2 (6 bases each). The germline V gene has CDR1 MNHEY and CDR2 SVGAGI. This CDR3 spans 12 amino acids. Trimming stripped 10 bases from V and 4 bases from J, with 13 bases between. Here the CDR3 reads CATNGGRETQYF. CDR3 DNA: TGTGCCACGAACGGGGGCAGAGAGACCCAGTACTTC.

This clonotype was counted many times. The rearrangement links TRBV28 to TRBJ2-7; D gene unclear. V was clipped by 2 bases and J by 6 bases, with 8 bases between them. The CDR3 loop spans 12 amino acids. Germline assignment: CDR1 MDHEN and CDR2 SYDVKM. The CDR3 DNA reads TGTGCCAGCAGTTTAGTCAGCTCCGAGCAGTACTTC. As protein: CASSLVSSEQYF.

This clonotype has at least ten counts. The CDR3 DNA sequence: TGTGCCAGCAGCCCCACCACAGGGGGCCACGCAGGCTACACCTTC. It specifies CASSPTTGGHAGYTF. The chain couples TRBV5-4 to TRBJ1-2, with 9 bases aligning to TRBD1. The length of the CDR3 is 15 residues. Germline CDR1 reads SGHNT; CDR2 reads YYREEE (reference sequence). V lost 4 bases to trimming and J lost 8 bases; unmatched junction nucleotides: 12.

At least ten counts were recorded for this clonotype. The chain has TRBV5-6 and TRBJ1-1, with D perhaps TRBD1 (5 bases). Per the germline V gene, CDR1 is SGHDT and CDR2 is YYEEEE. The CDR3 covers 17 residues. Trimming took 0 bases from V and 5 from J, leaving 20 bases between them. The chain's CDR3 is CASSLVGSFTGGTEAFF. CDR3 coding DNA: TGTGCCAGCAGCTTGGTCGGAAGCTTTACCGGGGGGACTGAAGCTTTCTTT.

The rearrangement joins TRBV11-2 to TRBJ2-2; perhaps TRBD2 as D (5 bases). The V gene's germline CDR1 is SGHAT and CDR2 FQNNGV. The CDR3 is 15 residues long. Trimming took 2 bases from V and 7 from J, leaving 14 bases between them. CDR3 coding DNA: TGTGCCAGCAGCTTATTCGCGGGTTCTAACGGGGAGCTGTTTTTT. This encodes CASSLFAGSNGELFF.

The chain couples TRBV29-1 to TRBJ2-7; tentative D call: TRBD1 (6 bases). The CDR3 contains 14 residues. The V end was cut by 7 bases, the J end by 3 bases, with 19 bases between. Germline V gives CDR1 SQVTM, CDR2 ANQGSEA. CDR3 sequence reads: CSAIVRGRNYEQYF. In DNA, the CDR3 is TGCAGCGCCATAGTCAGGGGTAGGAACTACGAGCAGTACTTC.

V is TRBV6-2 or TRBV6-3 and J is TRBJ1-5, with D tentatively TRBD1 (6 bases). CDR1 MNHEY and CDR2 SVGEGT come from the germline V gene. This CDR3 has 15 residues. Trimming took off 2 bases at V and 7 bases at J, with 15 bases between the two ends. The DNA of the CDR3 is TGTGCCAGCAGTTACCCTCGGGGGGGGCAGCAGCCCCAGCATTTT. The encoded protein is CASSYPRGGQQPQHF.

The sample holds many counts of this clonotype. This rearrangement joins TRBV7-2 to TRBJ2-2, with 8 bases lining up with TRBD2. CDR1 and CDR2 (germline): SGHTA, FQGNSA. Germline trimming cut 3 bases from V and 4 bases from J; bases unmatched to any gene: 4. The CDR3 is 15 residues long. The CDR3 reads CASSFGGRSTGELFF. In nucleotides, the CDR3 is TGTGCCAGCAGCTTCGGCGGGAGGAGCACCGGGGAGCTGTTTTTT. The whole variable domain, remainder taken from reference TRBV7-2 and TRBJ2-2, is GAGVSQSPSNKVTEKGKDVELRCDPISGHTALYWYRQSLGQGLEFLIYFQGNSAPDKSGLPSDRFSAERTGGSVSTLTIQRTQQEDSAVYLCASSFGGRSTGELFFGEGSRLTVL.

This clonotype was detected many times. This chain joins TRBV5-4 and TRBJ2-7; TRBD2 is a possible D gene (6 bases). CDR1 is SGHNT and CDR2 is YYREEE in the germline V gene (reference sequence). This CDR3 spans 12 amino acids. The V gene lost 5 bases and the J gene lost 2 bases, with 8 bases spanning the gap. The CDR3 loop is CASSRGTYEQYF. Here the CDR3 DNA reads TGTGCCAGCAGTCGGGGGACCTACGAGCAGTACTTC.

This clonotype was seen ten or more times. The chain joins TRBV20-1 to TRBJ1-5; the D is unclear. The ends were cut back, 5 bases at V and 4 bases at J, with 9 bases in the middle. The CDR3 totals 12 residues. The germline V gene encodes CDR1 DFQATT and CDR2 SNEGSKA (reference sequence). CDR3 protein: CSAYSGNQPQHF. The CDR3 bases are TGCAGTGCTTACTCGGGGAATCAGCCCCAGCATTTT.

The chain combines TRBV20-1 with TRBJ2-1; TRBD2 matches at 13 bases. With 6 bases clipped from V and 8 bases from J, the junction kept 7 bases outside the gene matches. The germline V gene encodes CDR1 DFQATT and CDR2 SNEGSKA (reference sequence). The CDR3 is 14 amino acids. CDR3 sequence reads: CSAKLAGGYHEQFF. For the CDR3, the DNA is TGCAGTGCCAAACTAGCGGGGGGGTATCATGAGCAGTTCTTC.

This rearrangement joins TRBV7-2 to TRBJ2-7; TRBD2 matches at 7 bases. The CDR3 has 15 residues. The trim removed 6 bases at V and 6 bases at J, leaving 14 bases unmatched. Germline-derived CDR1 and CDR2 are SGHTA and FQGNSA. CDR3 region: CASRVSGIAISEQYF. The CDR3 nucleotides are TGTGCCAGCAGAGTGAGCGGGATAGCTATCTCCGAGCAGTACTTC.

This clonotype was counted many times. This chain links TRBV5-1 with TRBJ2-1; tentatively, D is TRBD1 (7 bases). The germline CDR1 and CDR2 sequences are SGHRS and YFSETQ. CDR3 length: 14 residues. Trimming removed 4 bases at V and 4 bases at J, with 12 bases between. This chain's CDR3 is CASSAGTVYNEQFF. Written as DNA, the CDR3 is TGCGCCAGCAGCGCGGGGACAGTATACAATGAGCAGTTCTTC.

This clonotype was picked up many times. The chain combines TRBV20-1 with TRBJ1-5; no clear D gene. This CDR3 comprises 12 residues. V was trimmed by 6 bases and J by 6 bases, leaving 12 bases between them. Germline CDR1 and CDR2: DFQATT and SNEGSKA (reference sequence). CDR3 region: CSASRQTQPQHF. CDR3 DNA: TGCAGTGCCTCAAGACAAACTCAGCCCCAGCATTTT.

V gene TRBV28 combines with J gene TRBJ1-2; 10 bases agree with TRBD1. The CDR3 contains 15 residues. V dropped 10 bases and J dropped 3; count of bases not matched to a gene: 11. Per germline, CDR1 MDHEN and CDR2 SYDVKM. CDR3 residues: CATRGTGASDYGYTF. CDR3 nucleotide sequence: TGTGCCACCAGGGGGACAGGGGCGAGTGACTATGGCTACACCTTC.

Only one count was recorded for this clonotype. The chain couples TRBV28 to TRBJ1-4; the match to TRBD1 covers 8 bases. Germline V lookup: CDR1 MDHEN, CDR2 SYDVKM. J lost 10 bases, V lost 6 bases, and 10 bases had no gene match. The length of the CDR3 is 14 residues. CDR3 sequence: CASSPGTGGGKLFF. Here the CDR3 DNA reads TGTGCCAGCAGCCCCGGGACAGGTGGAGGAAAACTGTTTTTT.

Ten or more counts support this clonotype. V and J are TRBV5-1 and TRBJ2-5; weak D call: TRBD2 (6 bases). V gave up 6 bases and J gave up 5 bases, with 17 bases separating them. The V gene's germline CDR1 is SGHRS and CDR2 YFSETQ. The CDR3 consists of 14 residues. CDR3 DNA: TGCGCCAGCAAAAACCAAAAACGGGGGGAGACCCAGTACTTC. Amino acids: CASKNQKRGETQYF.

This clonotype was seen a handful of times. The genes are TRBV28 and TRBJ2-7; D unclear. Germline V gene data show CDR1 as MDHEN and CDR2 as SYDVKM. V shed 5 bases and J shed 2 bases, with 4 bases lying between them. This CDR3 is 11 amino acids long. The CDR3 bases are TGTGCCAGCAGTCATGCCTACGAGCAGTACTTC. As protein: CASSHAYEQYF.

The CDR3 DNA reads TGTGCCAGCAGTTACGCGGGAAGAACAGATACGCAGTATTTT. It encodes CASSYAGRTDTQYF. V usage is TRBV6-5 and J usage is TRBJ2-3; D may be TRBD2 (6 bases). Germline assignment: CDR1 MNHEY and CDR2 SVGAGI. The CDR3 spans 14 residues. Trimming removed 2 bases from V and 3 bases from J, with 9 bases in between.

V usage is TRBV7-2 and J usage is TRBJ1-1, with a tentative D call TRBD1 (6 bases). The CDR3 runs to 13 residues. V was pared by 6 bases and J by 5 bases, with 13 bases between. Germline V lookup: CDR1 SGHTA, CDR2 FQGNSA. The CDR3 is CASRATGFTEAFF. The CDR3 DNA sequence: TGTGCCAGCAGGGCTACAGGGTTTACTGAAGCTTTCTTT.

This clonotype was observed at least ten times. This chain connects TRBV29-1 to TRBJ2-5, with TRBD2 matching 7 bases. The V and J ends lost 4 bases and 4 bases, in that order; junction bases with no gene match: 6. The CDR3 length is 13 residues. The V gene's germline CDR1 is SQVTM and CDR2 ANQGSEA. CDR3 sequence: CSVGWAGVETQYF. DNA for the CDR3: TGCAGCGTTGGTTGGGCGGGAGTAGAGACCCAGTACTTC.